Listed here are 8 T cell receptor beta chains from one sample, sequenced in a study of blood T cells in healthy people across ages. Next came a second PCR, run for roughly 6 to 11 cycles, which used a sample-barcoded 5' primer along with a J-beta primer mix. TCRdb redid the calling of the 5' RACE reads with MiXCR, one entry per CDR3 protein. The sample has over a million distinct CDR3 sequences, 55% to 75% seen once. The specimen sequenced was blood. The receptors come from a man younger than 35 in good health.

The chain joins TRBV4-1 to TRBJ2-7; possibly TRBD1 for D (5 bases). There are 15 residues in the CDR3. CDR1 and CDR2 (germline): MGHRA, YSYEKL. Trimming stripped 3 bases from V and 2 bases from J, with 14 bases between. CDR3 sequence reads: CASSHVQGRPYEQYF. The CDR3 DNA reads TGCGCCAGCAGCCATGTTCAGGGTCGCCCCTACGAGCAGTACTTC.

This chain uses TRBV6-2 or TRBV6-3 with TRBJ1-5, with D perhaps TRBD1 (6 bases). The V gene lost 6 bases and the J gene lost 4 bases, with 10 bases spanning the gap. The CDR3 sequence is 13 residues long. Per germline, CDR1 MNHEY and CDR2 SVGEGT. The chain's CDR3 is CASRMGANQPQHF. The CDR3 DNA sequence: TGTGCCAGCAGAATGGGGGCTAATCAGCCCCAGCATTTT.

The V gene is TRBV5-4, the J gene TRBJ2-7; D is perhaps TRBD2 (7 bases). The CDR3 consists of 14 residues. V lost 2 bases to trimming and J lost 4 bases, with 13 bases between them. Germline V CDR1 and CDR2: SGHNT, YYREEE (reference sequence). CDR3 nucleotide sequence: TGTGCCAGCAGCTTCGGCAAGGGGGGGTACGAGCAGTACTTC. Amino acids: CASSFGKGGYEQYF.

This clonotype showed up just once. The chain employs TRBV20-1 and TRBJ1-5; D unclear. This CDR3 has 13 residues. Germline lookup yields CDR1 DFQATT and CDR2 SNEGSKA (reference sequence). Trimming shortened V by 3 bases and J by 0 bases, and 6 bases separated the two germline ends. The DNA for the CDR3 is TGCAGTGCTAGCGGGCCTAGCAATCAGCCCCAGCATTTT. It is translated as CSASGPSNQPQHF.

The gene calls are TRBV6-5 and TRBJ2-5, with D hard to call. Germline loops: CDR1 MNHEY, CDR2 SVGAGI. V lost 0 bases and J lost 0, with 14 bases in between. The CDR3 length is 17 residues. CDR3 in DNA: TGTGCCAGCAGTTACTCGTTCGGCAGTCAGTACCAAGAGACCCAGTACTTC. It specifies CASSYSFGSQYQETQYF.

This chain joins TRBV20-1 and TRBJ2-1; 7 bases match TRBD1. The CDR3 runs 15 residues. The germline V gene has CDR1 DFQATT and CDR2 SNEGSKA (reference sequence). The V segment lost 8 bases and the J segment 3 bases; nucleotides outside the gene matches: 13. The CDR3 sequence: CSPQGSGEVYNEQFF. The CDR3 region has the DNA TGCAGTCCACAGGGGAGCGGAGAAGTCTACAATGAGCAGTTCTTC.

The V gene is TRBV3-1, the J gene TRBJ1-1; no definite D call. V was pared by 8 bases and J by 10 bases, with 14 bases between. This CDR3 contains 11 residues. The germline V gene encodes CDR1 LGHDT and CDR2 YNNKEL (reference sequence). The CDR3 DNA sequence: TGTGCCAGCTTCCGGAAGGGCGTAGCTTTCTTT. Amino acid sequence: CASFRKGVAFF.

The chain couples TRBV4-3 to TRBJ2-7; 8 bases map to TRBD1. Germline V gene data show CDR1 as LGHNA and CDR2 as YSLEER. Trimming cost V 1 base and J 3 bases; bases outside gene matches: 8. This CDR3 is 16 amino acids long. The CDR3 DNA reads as TGCGCCAGCAGCCAAGGTTTCGGACAGGGAGGCTACGAGCAGTACTTC. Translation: CASSQGFGQGGYEQYF.